Sequencing of this TCR beta chain was carried out in a study of lymphopenia after photon versus proton radiotherapy. Germline V gene data show CDR1 as MGHDK and CDR2 as SYGVNS. The CDR3 is made up of 15 amino acids. The J segment lost 6 bases and the V segment lost 6 bases, leaving 10 bases of the junction unmatched. To note about this clone: The antigen is not known.

Sequenced by immunoSEQ multiplex PCR; TCRdb stores in-frame clones only, minus some. Found here are 15,000 to 20,000 clones, less than 90% of them singletons; the top ten hold 58%. Study results and limitations: Relative stability marked proton patients; photon patients lost diversity and naive cells.

This TCR was sampled from a woman in her sixties or seventies with cholangiocarcinoma. Some clones in this sample may be carry-over from other donors' samples. The V call is TRBV25-1, the J call TRBJ2-2; 7 positions agree with TRBD1. The sample in question was peripheral blood, obtained from a patient treated with proton-based radiotherapy. The CDR3 DNA follows: TGTGCCAGCAGGGGGGAGACAGGGCATTCCGGGGAGCTGTTTTTT. Its translation is CASRGETGHSGELFF.